The 18 T cell receptor beta chains below come from one sample, sequenced in a study of Graves' ophthalmopathy and Graves' hyperthyroidism. As the template, RNA transcripts were used to amplify TCR beta CDR3 regions. HTBI primers served in a first-round RT-PCR, which a second-round multiplex PCR followed. Each CDR3 protein is one row after TCRdb ran MiXCR on the multiplex PCR reads. Among under 400,000 distinct CDR3 sequences, 17% were seen once, and the ten largest hold roughly 12%. The sample was peripheral blood. The receptors come from an adult man with Graves' ophthalmopathy.

The table lists this clonotype with many counts. The rearrangement uses TRBV5-1 and TRBJ2-2; D gene ambiguous. Germline V gives CDR1 SGHRS, CDR2 YFSETQ. The CDR3 has 15 residues. The V end was cut by 0 bases, the J end by 2 bases, with 8 bases between. DNA of the CDR3: TGCGCCAGCAGCTTGGCCGGCATAAACACCGGGGAGCTGTTTTTT. Translation gives CASSLAGINTGELFF.

The J gene is TRBJ2-5, the V gene TRBV6-2 or TRBV6-3; the D gene is possibly TRBD2 (5 bases). The CDR3 loop spans 14 amino acids. The V gene's germline CDR1 is MNHEY and CDR2 SVGEGT. Trimming stripped 6 bases from V and 4 bases from J, with 15 bases between. CDR3 loop: CASSHGLALETQYF. The DNA for the CDR3 is TGTGCCAGCAGCCATGGACTCGCTTTAGAGACCCAGTACTTC.

Ten or more counts support this clonotype. The chain's CDR3 is CSAEEGTVAKNIQYF. CDR3 DNA: TGCAGTGCTGAGGAGGGGACAGTAGCCAAAAACATTCAGTACTTC. The chain employs TRBV20-1 and TRBJ2-4; a weak D match, TRBD1 (7 bases). CDR3 length equals 15 residues. Germline V gene sequence: CDR1 DFQATT, CDR2 SNEGSKA (reference sequence). The V gene lost 5 bases and the J gene lost 0 bases, with 14 bases spanning the gap.

This clonotype was seen only once. The genes are TRBV6-5 and TRBJ1-5; D is uncertain. CDR3 length: 13 amino acids. V lost 4 bases and J lost 6, with 10 bases in between. Germline assignment: CDR1 MNHEY and CDR2 SVGAGI. The CDR3 is CASSSGVRQPQHF. CDR3 sequence (DNA): TGTGCCAGCAGTTCGGGAGTTCGTCAGCCCCAGCATTTT.

This clonotype showed up just a few times. This chain uses TRBV11-2 with TRBJ1-2; 9 bases fit TRBD1. After removal of 4 bases from V and 1 base from J, the junction contained 7 bases not matched to a gene. Per the germline V gene, CDR1 is SGHAT and CDR2 is FQNNGV. The CDR3 contains 16 residues. CDR3 sequence (DNA): TGTGCCAGCAGCTGGACAGGGGAACACGGTAACTATGGCTACACCTTC. Translated, it gives CASSWTGEHGNYGYTF.

This clonotype was detected many times. The rearrangement joins TRBV6-1 to TRBJ1-1, with D possibly matching TRBD1 (5 bases). CDR3 length: 15 amino acids. Trimming pared 6 bases from V and 1 base from J, leaving 15 bases between. In germline, CDR1 is MNHNS, CDR2 SASEGT. The CDR3, as DNA: TGTGCCAGCAGCCCTACCCGACAGTCGAACACTGAAGCTTTCTTT. Its translation: CASSPTRQSNTEAFF.

This clonotype was recorded at least ten times. The V gene is TRBV30, the J gene TRBJ2-3; TRBD2 might be the D (5 bases). Trimming stripped 6 bases from V and 2 bases from J, with 18 bases between. Germline CDR1 GTSNPN, CDR2 SVGIG (reference sequence). The CDR3 is 15 residues long. The CDR3, as DNA: TGTGCCTGTGGACTTGGGGAGACGTACACAGATACGCAGTATTTT. Its protein is CACGLGETYTDTQYF.

Ten or more counts support this clonotype. The V gene is TRBV12-3 or TRBV12-4, the J gene TRBJ2-5; D possibly uses TRBD1 or TRBD2 (6 bases each). The CDR3 spans 14 residues. V gave up 5 bases and J gave up 1 base, with 11 bases separating them. CDR3 DNA: TGTGCCAGCAGTATCAGGGGACTCCAAGAGACCCAGTACTTC. Its translation is CASSIRGLQETQYF.

The chain is built from TRBV2 and TRBJ2-7; D is undetermined. CDR1 and CDR2 (germline): SNHLY, FYNNEI. The V end was cut by 3 bases, the J end by 1 base, with 10 bases between. This CDR3 contains 14 residues. The CDR3 reads CASSDLLDSYEQYF. The DNA for the CDR3 is TGTGCCAGCAGTGATTTGCTGGATTCCTACGAGCAGTACTTC.

This clonotype was counted ten times or more. J is TRBJ1-2 and V is TRBV14, with TRBD1 matching 8 bases. The CDR3 sequence is 13 residues long. V lost 3 bases to trimming and J lost 7 bases; unmatched junction nucleotides: 4. Germline CDR1 and CDR2: SGHDN and FVKESK. The CDR3 sequence: CASSHPDRAGYTF. CDR3 nucleotides: TGTGCCAGCAGCCACCCGGACAGGGCTGGCTACACCTTC. The full variable domain, in which reference TRBV14 and TRBJ1-2 provide the parts outside the CDR3, is EAGVTQFPSHSVIEKGQTVTLRCDPISGHDNLYWYRRVMGKEIKFLLHFVKESKQDESGMPNNRFLAERTGGTYSTLKVQPAELEDSGVYFCASSHPDRAGYTFGSGTRLTVV.

This clonotype has at least ten counts. The J gene is TRBJ1-1, the V gene TRBV7-9, with 7 bases matching TRBD1. The germline gives CDR1 SEHNR, CDR2 FQNEAQ (reference sequence). This CDR3 contains 13 residues. With 3 bases clipped from V and 7 bases from J, the junction kept 5 bases outside the gene matches. CDR3 sequence: CASSFNRGDEAFF. The CDR3 nucleotides are TGTGCCAGCAGCTTTAACAGGGGCGATGAAGCTTTCTTT.

This clonotype was found many times. V is TRBV4-2 and J is TRBJ2-7, with 10 bases matching TRBD1. CDR3 length equals 15 residues. The germline gives CDR1 LGHNA, CDR2 YNFKEQ. V lost 4 bases, J lost 1 base, and 4 bases stayed unmatched. CDR3 coding DNA: TGTGCCAGCAGCCCCCTGGGACAGGGGTCCTACGAGCAGTACTTC. Protein product: CASSPLGQGSYEQYF.

This clonotype has a count of ten or more. This rearrangement joins TRBV20-1 to TRBJ1-5; no firm D call. The germline V gene encodes CDR1 DFQATT and CDR2 SNEGSKA (reference sequence). Trimming stripped 6 bases from V and 7 bases from J, with 16 bases between. The CDR3 has 13 residues. CDR3 amino acids: CSAKGTSGQPQHF. CDR3 bases: TGCAGTGCCAAGGGCACCTCGGGACAGCCCCAGCATTTT.

This clonotype was counted many times. DNA of the CDR3: TGTGCCAGCAGTTACGTTATGGGACAGGGTCGCCGTGAACGCTACGAGCAGTACTTC. Its translation: CASSYVMGQGRRERYEQYF. The chain has TRBV6-5 and TRBJ2-7; TRBD1 matches 9 bases. The CDR3 has 19 amino acids. Per germline, CDR1 MNHEY and CDR2 SVGAGI. V gave up 2 bases and J gave up 3 bases; unmatched junction bases: 17.

At least ten counts were recorded for this clonotype. The chain uses TRBV6-1 and TRBJ2-7, with TRBD1 matching 10 bases. CDR1 and CDR2 (germline): MNHNS, SASEGT. The CDR3 runs to 16 residues. The V segment lost 7 bases and the J segment 2 bases; nucleotides outside the gene matches: 11. The CDR3 nucleotides read TGTGCCAGCACCGAACGGTCGGGACAGGGGACCTACGAGCAGTACTTC. Amino acids: CASTERSGQGTYEQYF.

This clonotype appeared many times. This sequence joins TRBV5-1 and TRBJ1-1; a possible D gene is TRBD1 (5 bases). The CDR3 extends over 13 amino acids. V was pared by 0 bases and J by 6 bases, with 9 bases between. Germline CDR1 reads SGHRS; CDR2 reads YFSETQ. CDR3 DNA sequence: TGCGCCAGCAGCTTGGCAGGGAGGGCTGAAGCTTTCTTT. Translating it yields CASSLAGRAEAFF.

V gene TRBV5-1 combines with J gene TRBJ2-7; 9 nucleotides align to TRBD1. The CDR3 is 16 residues long. V was pared by 0 bases and J by 0 bases, with 4 bases of the junction left unmatched. Germline V CDR1 and CDR2: SGHRS, YFSETQ. The CDR3 is CASSLDGTGNSYEQYF. The CDR3 bases are TGCGCCAGCAGCTTGGATGGGACAGGGAACTCCTACGAGCAGTACTTC.

This clonotype was observed a handful of times. A much more abundant neighbour one base away suggests this may be a read error. DNA of the CDR3: TGCGCCAGCAGCGAAGAGGGACAGGGAAGCAATCGGCCCCAGCATTTT. It encodes CASSEEGQGSNRPQHF. The V gene is TRBV5-1, the J gene TRBJ1-5; 9 nucleotides line up with TRBD1. Germline V CDR1 and CDR2: SGHRS, YFSETQ. The CDR3 sequence is 16 residues long.